The 6 T cell receptor beta chains below all came from one sample that was sequenced in a study of cytomegalovirus exposure and HLA in healthy donors. Amplification used 60 Vbeta primers and 13 Jbeta primers. Assay used: immunoSEQ multiplex PCR; TCRdb lists only in-frame clones, some missing. The sample contains approximately 170,000 clones, just over 75% of which appear only once. The sample comprised PBMCs. Every receptor here comes from a man aged 40-55 years in good health and CMV-seronegative.

V gene TRBV25-1 combines with J gene TRBJ1-2; D may be TRBD1 (6 bases). Germline V gives CDR1 MGHDK, CDR2 SYGVNS. CDR3 size: 12 residues. The V gene lost 4 bases and the J gene lost 8 bases, with 11 bases spanning the gap. This chain's CDR3 is CASSAQGLGYTF. CDR3 nucleotide sequence: TGTGCCAGCAGTGCACAGGGATTGGGCTACACCTTC.

The rearrangement joins TRBV10-1 to TRBJ2-5; 9 bases line up with TRBD1. Germline CDR1 WNHNN, CDR2 SYGVQD (reference sequence). V lost 1 base to trimming and J lost 5 bases; unmatched junction nucleotides: 8. CDR3 size: 16 residues. CDR3 residues: CASSELDRGGQETQYF. CDR3 nucleotide sequence: TGCGCCAGCAGTGAGTTGGACAGGGGTGGGCAGGAGACCCAGTACTTC.

The chain carries TRBV29-1 and TRBJ2-5, with D perhaps matching TRBD2 (6 bases). The J call may not be correct, given that the DNA end is closer to TRBJ2-7. The V gene's germline CDR1 is SQVTM and CDR2 ANQGSEA. The CDR3 has 20 amino acids. Written as DNA, the CDR3 is TGCAGCGTTGAACTGGGACGGGACTCACTCAACCATAAGCCCTCCTACGAGCAGTACTTC. This sequence encodes CSVELGRDSLNHKPSYEQYF.

V gene TRBV5-1 combines with J gene TRBJ1-1; D perhaps matches TRBD1 (6 bases). CDR3 length: 14 amino acids. CDR1 is SGHRS and CDR2 is YFSETQ in the germline V gene. Trimming stripped 2 bases from V and 3 bases from J, with 11 bases between. The CDR3 is CASSFQGYDTEAFF. The CDR3 DNA reads as TGCGCCAGCAGCTTCCAGGGGTATGACACTGAAGCTTTCTTT.

This chain uses TRBV2 with TRBJ1-2; 7 nucleotides match TRBD1. CDR1 and CDR2 (germline): SNHLY, FYNNEI. The CDR3 contains 13 residues. J gave up 7 bases and V 7 bases, and 9 bases lay outside the gene matches. CDR3 residues: CASILTGSGGYTF. In DNA, the CDR3 is TGTGCCAGCATTTTGACAGGGTCGGGTGGCTACACCTTC.

The chain has TRBV5-1 and TRBJ2-7; 7 nucleotides line up with TRBD1. The CDR3 sequence is 13 residues long. Germline CDR1 and CDR2: SGHRS and YFSETQ. The V segment lost 9 bases and the J segment 6 bases; nucleotides outside the gene matches: 12. CDR3 coding DNA: TGCGCCACCACCGGGACAGATTTGGGCGAGCAGTACTTC. As protein: CATTGTDLGEQYF.